This T cell receptor (beta chain) was profiled in a study of cytomegalovirus exposure and HLA in healthy donors. Study-wide background: The roughly 110 validation repertoires were reported in a later analysis to have been generated on the same platform as the roughly 720 first-cohort repertoires. Study results and limitations: Overall, around 150 TCR beta chains were annotated as cytomegalovirus-associated. Specificity for CMV antigens was confirmed in vitro for a few of the CMV-associated chains. Subsequent analysis showed first-cohort TCR clusters tending to co-occur in some 110 validation repertoires.

TCRdb's table, derived via immunoSEQ multiplex PCR, lists solely in-frame clones and lacks some. The sample contains roughly 140,000 clones, around 90% of which appear only once. This clone was seen just once. Its matching antigen is unknown. The CDR3 is made up of 11 amino acids. V was clipped by 6 bases and J by 8 bases, with 13 bases between them. Germline V gives CDR1 SQVTM, CDR2 ANQGSEA. The chain employs TRBV29-1 and TRBJ1-2; unclear D gene. The receptor's source is a man in his late teens or twenties in good health and CMV-seropositive. The sequencing input was PBMCs. CDR3 nucleotide sequence: TGCAGCGTCTCACTAATCCAGGGCTACACCTTC. It is translated as CSVSLIQGYTF.